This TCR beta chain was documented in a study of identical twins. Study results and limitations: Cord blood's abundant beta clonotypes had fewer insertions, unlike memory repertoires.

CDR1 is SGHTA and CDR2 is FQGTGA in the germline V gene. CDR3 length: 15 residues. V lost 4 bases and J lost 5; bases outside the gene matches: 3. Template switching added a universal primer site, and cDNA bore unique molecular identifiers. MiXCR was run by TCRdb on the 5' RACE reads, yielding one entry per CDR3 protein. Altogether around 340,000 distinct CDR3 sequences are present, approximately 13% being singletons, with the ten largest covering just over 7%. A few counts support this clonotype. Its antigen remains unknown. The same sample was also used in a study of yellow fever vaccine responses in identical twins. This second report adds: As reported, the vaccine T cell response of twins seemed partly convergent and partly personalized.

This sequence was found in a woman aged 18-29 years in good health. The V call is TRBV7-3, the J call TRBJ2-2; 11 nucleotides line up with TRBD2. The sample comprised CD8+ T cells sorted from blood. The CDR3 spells CASSSRTSGTGELFF. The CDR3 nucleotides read TGTGCCAGCAGCTCACGGACTAGCGGGACCGGGGAGCTGTTTTTT.